The rows below give T cell receptor beta chains drawn from one sample of a study of T cells in Graves' hyperthyroidism and ophthalmopathy. From the multiplex PCR reads, TCRdb called clonotypes with MiXCR, one entry per CDR3 protein. The sample contains some 650,000 distinct CDR3 sequences, roughly 16% of which appear only once. The sample consisted of blood. The receptors were gathered from a woman aged 40 to 50 with Graves' ophthalmopathy. Each CDR3 is given with its conserved first and last residue. Fields, in order: J gene, V gene, clone size, D gene, CDR3 protein, CDR3 DNA. The D gene is left open where the match is weak. Only some rows state a clone size, as once, few, many or a class for expanded clones.

j_call: TRBJ2-1; v_call: TRBV28; clone_size: many; d_call: NA; cdr3_aa: CASSPFGSSVYEQFF; cdr3_nt: TGTGCCAGCAGTCCGTTCGGCTCTAGTGTCTATGAGCAGTTCTTC
j_call: TRBJ2-2; v_call: TRBV19; clone_size: NA; d_call: NA; cdr3_aa: CASSIGQLYTGELFF; cdr3_nt: TGTGCCAGTAGTATAGGACAGTTATACACCGGGGAGCTGTTTTTT
j_call: TRBJ1-3; v_call: TRBV9; clone_size: NA; d_call: NA; cdr3_aa: CASSVTGNTIYF; cdr3_nt: TGTGCCAGCAGCGTAACTGGAAACACCATATATTTT
j_call: TRBJ2-3; v_call: TRBV6-5; clone_size: many; d_call: TRBD2; cdr3_aa: CASNRLAEGDTQYF; cdr3_nt: TGTGCCAGTAACAGACTAGCGGAAGGGGATACGCAGTATTTT
j_call: TRBJ1-1; v_call: TRBV11-2; clone_size: few; d_call: NA; cdr3_aa: CASSALMHTEAFF; cdr3_nt: TGTGCCAGCAGCGCCCTTATGCACACTGAAGCTTTCTTT
j_call: TRBJ2-7; v_call: TRBV9; clone_size: NA; d_call: NA; cdr3_aa: CASSPAPGTLYEQYF; cdr3_nt: TGTGCCAGCAGTCCGGCGCCCGGGACATTGTACGAGCAGTACTTC
j_call: TRBJ2-5; v_call: TRBV5-1; clone_size: few; d_call: TRBD1; cdr3_aa: CASSWAGGETQYF; cdr3_nt: TGCGCCAGCAGCTGGGCAGGGGGCGAGACCCAGTACTTC
j_call: TRBJ2-3; v_call: TRBV6-4; clone_size: few; d_call: TRBD2; cdr3_aa: CASSRSSGIPPDTQYF; cdr3_nt: TGTGCCAGCAGTCGGTCTAGCGGGATCCCACCAGATACGCAGTATTTT
j_call: TRBJ1-1; v_call: TRBV5-1; clone_size: many; d_call: NA; cdr3_aa: CASSLLTGTEAFF; cdr3_nt: TGCGCCAGCAGCCTTCTGACGGGCACTGAAGCTTTCTTT
j_call: TRBJ2-7; v_call: TRBV7-8; clone_size: many; d_call: TRBD2; cdr3_aa: CASSRRGPGLASYEQYF; cdr3_nt: TGTGCCAGCAGCCGCAGGGGACCGGGACTAGCGAGTTACGAGCAGTACTTC
j_call: TRBJ1-5; v_call: TRBV20-1; clone_size: NA; d_call: TRBD1; cdr3_aa: CSAEGQGNQPQHF; cdr3_nt: TGCAGTGCCGAGGGACAGGGGAATCAGCCCCAGCATTTT
j_call: TRBJ2-2; v_call: TRBV6-1; clone_size: NA; d_call: TRBD2; cdr3_aa: CASRNPGSGVTGELFF; cdr3_nt: TGTGCCAGCAGGAATCCGGGGAGCGGGGTTACCGGGGAGCTGTTTTTT
j_call: TRBJ1-5; v_call: TRBV5-5; clone_size: NA; d_call: NA; cdr3_aa: CASSLGGGGGNQPQHF; cdr3_nt: TGTGCCAGCAGCTTGGGGGGAGGGGGAGGCAATCAGCCCCAGCATTTT
j_call: TRBJ2-7; v_call: TRBV27; clone_size: many; d_call: TRBD2; cdr3_aa: CASRDALANEQYF; cdr3_nt: TGTGCCAGCCGAGACGCACTAGCGAACGAGCAGTACTTC
j_call: TRBJ2-7; v_call: TRBV5-4; clone_size: NA; d_call: NA; cdr3_aa: CASSLMRDSNNYEQYF; cdr3_nt: TGTGCCAGCAGCTTAATGCGGGACAGCAATAACTACGAGCAGTACTTT
j_call: TRBJ2-1; v_call: TRBV20-1; clone_size: many; d_call: NA; cdr3_aa: CSASLRNEQFF; cdr3_nt: TGCAGTGCTAGTCTAAGGAATGAGCAGTTCTTC
j_call: TRBJ2-2; v_call: TRBV11-2; clone_size: NA; d_call: TRBD1; cdr3_aa: CASRSGTGLLMTGELFF; cdr3_nt: TGTGCCAGCAGGTCCGGGACAGGGTTATTGATGACCGGGGAGCTGTTTTTT
j_call: TRBJ2-3; v_call: TRBV3-1; clone_size: many; d_call: NA; cdr3_aa: CASSQAQRDTQYF; cdr3_nt: TGTGCCAGCAGCCAAGCCCAGAGAGATACGCAGTATTTT
j_call: TRBJ2-3; v_call: TRBV5-1; clone_size: many; d_call: NA; cdr3_aa: CASSLGATSTDTQYF; cdr3_nt: TGCGCCAGCAGCTTGGGGGCTACTAGCACAGATACGCAGTATTTT
j_call: TRBJ2-1; v_call: TRBV2; clone_size: NA; d_call: TRBD2; cdr3_aa: CASSPATSVNNEQFF; cdr3_nt: TGTGCCAGCAGCCCAGCGACTAGCGTGAACAATGAGCAGTTCTTC
j_call: TRBJ1-2; v_call: TRBV5-1; clone_size: many; d_call: TRBD1; cdr3_aa: CASSPEQGYYGYTF; cdr3_nt: TGCGCCAGCAGCCCCGAACAGGGGTACTATGGCTACACCTTC
j_call: TRBJ1-5; v_call: TRBV20-1; clone_size: many; d_call: NA; cdr3_aa: CSARTPGGAGNQPQHF; cdr3_nt: TGCAGTGCTAGAACCCCGGGGGGGGCGGGCAATCAGCCCCAGCATTTT
j_call: TRBJ2-6; v_call: TRBV11-1; clone_size: few; d_call: NA; cdr3_aa: CASSLAKGLLSGANVLTF; cdr3_nt: TGTGCCAGCAGCTTAGCGAAGGGGTTACTCTCTGGGGCCAACGTCCTGACTTTC
j_call: TRBJ2-7; v_call: TRBV28; clone_size: many; d_call: TRBD2; cdr3_aa: CASGGSSGRAGEQYF; cdr3_nt: TGTGCCAGCGGGGGTAGTAGCGGGAGGGCGGGCGAGCAGTACTTC
j_call: TRBJ1-1; v_call: TRBV11-2; clone_size: many; d_call: NA; cdr3_aa: CASSLGHTEAFF; cdr3_nt: TGTGCCAGCAGTTTGGGGCACACTGAAGCTTTCTTT
j_call: TRBJ2-7; v_call: TRBV6-2/TRBV6-3; clone_size: many; d_call: TRBD2; cdr3_aa: CASYGLAGSYEQYF; cdr3_nt: TGTGCCAGCTATGGACTAGCGGGAAGCTACGAGCAGTACTTC
j_call: TRBJ1-1; v_call: TRBV20-1; clone_size: many; d_call: NA; cdr3_aa: CSARDALLGLEAFF; cdr3_nt: TGCAGTGCTAGAGATGCACTTTTAGGGCTAGAAGCTTTCTTT
j_call: TRBJ2-7; v_call: TRBV27; clone_size: few; d_call: NA; cdr3_aa: CASSLSTRSEQYF; cdr3_nt: TGTGCCAGCAGTTTATCGACTAGGAGTGAGCAGTACTTC
j_call: TRBJ2-3; v_call: TRBV3-1; clone_size: few; d_call: NA; cdr3_aa: CASSRGLGTSEKFTSTDTQYF; cdr3_nt: TGTGCCAGCAGTCGGGGGTTGGGGACCAGTGAGAAGTTTACTAGCACAGATACGCAGTATTTT
j_call: TRBJ1-4; v_call: TRBV19; clone_size: NA; d_call: TRBD1; cdr3_aa: CASSNYRGPTNEKLFF; cdr3_nt: TGTGCCAGTAGTAATTACAGGGGCCCAACTAATGAAAAACTGTTTTTT
j_call: TRBJ2-1; v_call: TRBV2; clone_size: many; d_call: NA; cdr3_aa: CASRGRDLGEQFF; cdr3_nt: TGTGCCAGCAGAGGTCGGGACCTGGGTGAGCAGTTCTTC
j_call: TRBJ2-2; v_call: TRBV6-1; clone_size: NA; d_call: NA; cdr3_aa: CASREPGAGELFF; cdr3_nt: TGTGCCAGCAGAGAACCAGGGGCCGGGGAGCTGTTTTTT
j_call: TRBJ1-5; v_call: TRBV28; clone_size: few; d_call: NA; cdr3_aa: CASRSTGFQPQHF; cdr3_nt: TGTGCCAGCAGATCTACAGGGTTTCAGCCCCAGCATTTT
j_call: TRBJ1-4; v_call: TRBV13; clone_size: few; d_call: NA; cdr3_aa: CASSTGSRANEKLFF; cdr3_nt: TGTGCCAGCAGCACAGGGAGCCGGGCTAATGAAAAACTGTTTTTT
j_call: TRBJ2-1; v_call: TRBV20-1; clone_size: once; d_call: NA; cdr3_aa: CSALPTATGNEQFF; cdr3_nt: TGCAGTGCTTTACCCACAGCGACAGGCAATGAGCAGTTCTTC
j_call: TRBJ2-7; v_call: TRBV6-1; clone_size: many; d_call: NA; cdr3_aa: CASSDSMAQALDRHEQYF; cdr3_nt: TGTGCCAGCAGTGACTCGATGGCCCAGGCCTTGGATAGACACGAGCAGTACTTC